What follows describes a single T cell receptor (beta chain). The patients serving as multiple sclerosis controls were treatment-naive. They had stable or active relapsing-remitting disease and fulfilled revised McDonald criteria. TEMRA cells were FACS-enriched, unlike CD8+ and CD4+ T cells, which were negatively isolated. When the RNA was reverse transcribed, random hexamers were used with an input of roughly 0.45 to 1 ug. By means of immunoSEQ multiplex PCR, TCR beta CDR3 spanning 54 Vbeta and 13 Jbeta underwent amplification. Via MiXCR, TCRdb re-called the immunoSEQ multiplex PCR reads, giving one row per CDR3 protein. The sample consists of hundreds of thousands of distinct CDR3 sequences, 92% of them appearing once. CDR1 is SQVTM and CDR2 is ANQGSEA in the germline V gene. This CDR3 is built from 14 residues. Trimming pared 7 bases from V and 8 bases from J, leaving 21 bases between. These data are taken from a study of CD8 T cells in Susac syndrome.

Sequencing was done on a sample of CD8+ T cells from PBMCs. The chain joins TRBV29-1 to TRBJ1-3; D uncertain. This receptor was taken from a human donor with multiple sclerosis. CDR3 DNA: TGCAGCGGTTTGCACCCCACCTCACCGGACACCATATATTTT. It is translated as CSGLHPTSPDTIYF.